A single sample is the source of the 26 T cell receptor beta chains below, sequenced in a study of blood T cell repertoires in COVID-19. Profiled with immunoSEQ multiplex PCR; TCRdb holds only in-frame clones, not every one. The sample holds under 200,000 clones, roughly 88% seen once. Source material: peripheral blood. The receptor source for this set is a woman aged 55-70 years with acute or convalescent COVID-19.

The chain couples TRBV7-9 to TRBJ1-1, with D unclear. Trimming left V 1 base short and J 3 bases short, with 6 bases between. CDR1 is SEHNR and CDR2 is FQNEAQ in the germline V gene (reference sequence). The CDR3 runs to 13 residues. CDR3 nucleotide sequence: TGTGCCAGCAGCTTAGTCCTCGACACTGAAGCTTTCTTT. As protein: CASSLVLDTEAFF.

The genes are TRBV28 and TRBJ1-6; tentative D call: TRBD1 (5 bases). V lost 5 bases, J lost 8 bases, and 16 bases lay in between. The CDR3 is 15 amino acids. Germline lookup yields CDR1 MDHEN and CDR2 SYDVKM. The CDR3 is CASSPPQGTDSPLHF. The DNA of the CDR3 is TGTGCCAGCAGTCCCCCCCAGGGTACCGATTCACCCCTCCACTTT.

The V call is TRBV29-1, the J call TRBJ1-1, with a weak D call TRBD1 (6 bases). This CDR3 comprises 14 residues. Germline loops: CDR1 SQVTM, CDR2 ANQGSEA. Trimming took 3 bases from V and 0 from J, leaving 11 bases between them. The CDR3 DNA reads TGCAGCGTTGACAGGGGAGGGGTGAACACTGAAGCTTTCTTT. The encoded protein is CSVDRGGVNTEAFF.

This clone was counted only a few times. The chain combines TRBV28 with TRBJ1-1, with D hard to call. Per the germline V gene, CDR1 is MDHEN and CDR2 is SYDVKM. V dropped 8 bases and J dropped 1 base, with 11 bases sitting between them. The CDR3 runs to 13 residues. For the CDR3, the DNA is TGTGCCAGCCGCGGGATGCGGAACACTGAAGCTTTCTTT. Residues: CASRGMRNTEAFF.

The V and J genes are TRBV5-6 and TRBJ2-7; 7 bases agree with TRBD2. V dropped 4 bases and J dropped 3; count of bases not matched to a gene: 10. Germline-derived CDR1 and CDR2 are SGHDT and YYEEEE. The CDR3 is 15 residues long. The CDR3 reads CASSGGVGLNYEQYF. CDR3 coding DNA: TGTGCCAGCAGCGGGGGGGTAGGACTGAACTACGAGCAGTACTTC.

The genes are TRBV7-3 and TRBJ1-1; D might be TRBD1 (5 bases). The germline V and J ends were trimmed by 5 bases and 0 bases, with 10 bases remaining between them. The V gene's germline CDR1 is SGHTA and CDR2 FQGTGA. The CDR3 has 14 residues. In DNA form, the CDR3 reads TGTGCCAGCAGCGCCGCAGGGATGAACACTGAAGCTTTCTTT. It specifies CASSAAGMNTEAFF.

The CDR3 bases are TGTGCCAGCAGTTCGCCCCTAAGTACTGAAGCTTTCTTT. It codes for CASSSPLSTEAFF. The chain employs TRBV27 and TRBJ1-1; unclear D gene. The V gene lost 4 bases and the J gene lost 5 bases, with 11 bases spanning the gap. The CDR3 totals 13 residues. Germline CDR1 reads MNHEY; CDR2 reads SMNVEV (reference sequence).

The CDR3 DNA reads TGTGCCAGCTCACCACCGGGGACAGCGGCAACTAATGAAAAACTGTTTTTT. Residues: CASSPPGTAATNEKLFF. The rearrangement uses TRBV18 and TRBJ1-4, with 7 bases fitting TRBD1. The V gene's germline CDR1 is KGHSH and CDR2 LQKENI. Trimming took 0 bases from V and 0 from J; bases not matched to a gene: 4. The CDR3 covers 17 residues.

The J gene is TRBJ2-1, the V gene TRBV5-4; 10 positions match TRBD2. The CDR3 is made up of 16 amino acids. Germline V gene lookup returns CDR1 SGHNT and CDR2 YYREEE (reference sequence). The V and J ends lost 0 bases and 7 bases, in that order; junction bases with no gene match: 7. The CDR3 coding sequence is TGTGCCAGCAGCTTGGATTTAGCGGGGGGAGGAAATGAGCAGTTCTTC. It is translated as CASSLDLAGGGNEQFF.

CDR3 bases: TGTGCCAGCAGCCGGGGACAGGGGTATGAGCAGTTCTTC. Translating it yields CASSRGQGYEQFF. The V gene is TRBV7-6, the J gene TRBJ2-1; the match to TRBD1 covers 10 bases. The CDR3 contains 13 residues. CDR1 SGHVS and CDR2 FNYEAQ come from the germline V gene. The V gene end was trimmed by 5 bases and the J gene end by 8 bases; junction bases not matched to a gene: 3. Filled out from reference TRBV7-6 and TRBJ2-1, the complete variable domain reads GAGVSQSPRYKVTKRGQDVALRCDPISGHVSLYWYRQALGQGPEFLTYFNYEAQQDKSGLPNDRFSAERPEGSISTLTIQRTEQRDSAMYRCASSRGQGYEQFFGPGTRLTVL.

About this clone itself: A read error may produce the germline difference seen at one junction end. The genes are TRBV7-7 and TRBJ2-5; 11 bases fit TRBD2. This CDR3 region has 16 residues. Germline V gene sequence: CDR1 SSHAT, CDR2 FNYEAQ (reference sequence). CDR3 sequence: CASSRSGGAVGETQYF. CDR3 coding DNA: TGTGCTAGCAGCCGTAGCGGGGGGGCCGTGGGAGAGACCCAGTACTTC.

V and J are TRBV27 and TRBJ1-2; 7 nucleotides line up with TRBD1. Germline V gene sequence: CDR1 MNHEY, CDR2 SMNVEV (reference sequence). The V gene end was trimmed by 5 bases and the J gene end by 1 base; junction bases not matched to a gene: 7. The CDR3 totals 15 residues. CDR3 loop: CASSTNRGLNYGYTF. CDR3 nucleotide sequence: TGTGCCAGCAGTACGAACAGGGGACTTAACTATGGCTACACCTTC.

This chain connects TRBV19 to TRBJ2-5, with D perhaps TRBD2 (6 bases). The CDR3 runs to 16 residues. The germline gives CDR1 LNHDA, CDR2 SQIVND (reference sequence). V was trimmed by 3 bases and J by 1 base, leaving 15 bases between them. The CDR3 DNA reads TGTGCCAGTAGTATTGGGGCAGGGAGGTCCCAAGAGACCCAGTACTTC. It specifies CASSIGAGRSQETQYF.

J is TRBJ2-7 and V is TRBV28; 7 positions match TRBD1. Per germline, CDR1 MDHEN and CDR2 SYDVKM. With 4 bases clipped from V and 3 bases from J, the junction kept 6 bases outside the gene matches. The CDR3 loop spans 14 amino acids. The CDR3 region has the DNA TGTGCCAGCAGTTCTTCCGGGACAGTCTACGAGCAGTACTTC. Translated: CASSSSGTVYEQYF.

This chain joins TRBV27 and TRBJ1-5; maybe TRBD1 (6 bases). This CDR3 comprises 13 residues. Trimming took off 11 bases at V and 9 bases at J, with 20 bases between the two ends. Germline V gene data show CDR1 as MNHEY and CDR2 as SMNVEV (reference sequence). Written as DNA, the CDR3 is TGTGCCGCGTCGGGGGGGGCTGCGGGGCCCCAGCATTTT. This sequence encodes CAASGGAAGPQHF.

The gene calls are TRBV7-2 and TRBJ2-3; TRBD2 agrees at 9 bases. CDR1 SGHTA and CDR2 FQGNSA come from the germline V gene. The junction had 5 bases not matched to a gene; V was cut back by 1 base and J by 3 bases. The CDR3 spans 16 residues. This CDR3 reads CASSLGAGGPTDTQYF. The CDR3 DNA sequence: TGTGCCAGCAGCTTAGGGGCGGGGGGGCCTACAGATACGCAGTATTTT.

This clone was counted a few times. This sequence joins TRBV4-3 and TRBJ1-3; no clear D. Trimming removed 4 bases from V and 2 bases from J, with 12 bases in between. The CDR3 is 15 residues long. CDR1 is LGHNA, CDR2 YSLEER, per germline. This CDR3 reads CASSPRPAPGNTIYF. CDR3 in DNA: TGCGCCAGCAGCCCTCGCCCAGCGCCTGGAAACACCATATATTTT.

The chain combines TRBV6-1 with TRBJ1-2; 7 bases line up with TRBD1. V trimming: 5 bases; J trimming: 0 bases; junction bases outside the gene matches: 3. There are 14 residues in the CDR3. Germline V gene sequence: CDR1 MNHNS, CDR2 SASEGT. The CDR3 spells CASSQGTANYGYTF. As DNA, the CDR3 is TGTGCCAGCAGTCAAGGGACAGCTAACTATGGCTACACCTTC.

This chain links TRBV29-1 with TRBJ2-7, with 9 bases identical to TRBD1. The V gene end was trimmed by 3 bases and the J gene end by 5 bases; junction bases not matched to a gene: 8. Germline loops: CDR1 SQVTM, CDR2 ANQGSEA. CDR3 length equals 14 residues. CDR3 residues: CSVEADRGENEQYF. The CDR3 DNA is TGCAGCGTTGAGGCGGACAGGGGAGAAAACGAGCAGTACTTC.

On this clone: At one end, the junction sequence differs from germline, possibly due to a read error. The chain combines TRBV5-4 with TRBJ2-3; D possibly corresponds to TRBD2 (6 bases). The CDR3 is 13 residues long. Germline values: CDR1 SGHNT, CDR2 YYREEE (reference sequence). Here the CDR3 DNA reads TGTGCCAGCAGATTGGGAGGCGCAGATACGCAGTATTTT. It codes for CASRLGGADTQYF.

The rearrangement joins TRBV6-5 to TRBJ2-3, with 8 nucleotides matching TRBD1. The CDR3 runs 15 residues. Trimming cost V 6 bases and J 2 bases; bases outside gene matches: 7. Germline lookup yields CDR1 MNHEY and CDR2 SVGAGI. CDR3 sequence reads: CASRPRGPDTDTQYF. CDR3 nucleotides: TGTGCCAGCAGACCCAGGGGGCCAGACACAGATACGCAGTATTTT.

The genes are TRBV3-1 (or the pseudogene TRBV3-2) and TRBJ1-2; TRBD1 agrees at 7 bases. The CDR3 sequence is 15 residues long. Germline trimming cut 4 bases from V and 5 bases from J; bases unmatched to any gene: 10. The V gene's germline CDR1 is LGHDT and CDR2 YNNKEL (reference sequence). The CDR3 DNA is TGTGCCAGCAGCCCTAGAGGAGGGGGCGGGTATGGCTACACCTTC. Its translation: CASSPRGGGGYGYTF.

J is TRBJ1-5 and V is TRBV1; TRBD1 is the table's D call and was not checked against the DNA. TRBV1 is a documented pseudogene. The CDR3 totals 21 residues. CDR3 region: CTSSQKVMAGQRIGSNQPQHF. CDR3 coding DNA: TGCACCAGCAGCCAAAAGGTGATGGCCGGACAGAGGATAGGTAGCAATCAGCCCCAGCATTTT.

The chain recombines TRBV6-4 with TRBJ1-1; D is ambiguous. Between the trimmed V and J ends, which lost 6 bases and 3 bases, there was a span of 11 bases. The CDR3 has 13 amino acids. The V gene's germline CDR1 is MRHNA and CDR2 SNTAGT. Here the CDR3 DNA reads TGTGCCAGCAGCTACGGGGAGGACACTGAAGCTTTCTTT. It is translated as CASSYGEDTEAFF.

The chain combines TRBV5-1 with TRBJ2-7, with D hard to call. The CDR3 is 15 residues long. Germline CDR1 SGHRS, CDR2 YFSETQ. The V end was cut by 3 bases, the J end by 0 bases, with 13 bases between. As DNA, the CDR3 is TGCGCCAGCAGCTATACGACAACAAGCTCCTACGAGCAGTACTTC. Encoded protein: CASSYTTTSSYEQYF.

J is TRBJ1-1 and V is TRBV9, with TRBD1 matching over 8 bases. The CDR3 has 14 amino acids. Unmatched junction bases numbered 3, after V lost 3 bases and J lost 2 bases. Germline CDR1 SGDLS, CDR2 YYNGEE. The CDR3 sequence: CASSAGTGNTEAFF. DNA of the CDR3: TGTGCCAGCAGCGCTGGGACAGGCAACACTGAAGCTTTCTTT.